The clone carrying this TCR beta chain was recorded only once. Germline assignment: CDR1 SGHRS and CDR2 YFSETQ. The CDR3 has 16 residues. V was trimmed by 4 bases and J by 7 bases, leaving 20 bases between them. This sample is drawn from a study of blood T cell repertoires in COVID-19. Study context: Researchers got acute and convalescent COVID-19 samples from the United States, Italy and Spain. PBMCs, B-cell-depleted T cells, or T cells provided the cDNA or gDNA that made up the material.

In the authors' workflow: Quantification of nucleated cells was approximated via reference gene primer amplification. TCRdb's table, derived via immunoSEQ multiplex PCR, lists solely in-frame clones and lacks some. V, J and clone size are those of that table, while D and trimming were read from the DNA. This table holds around 63,000 clones, around 81% found once. This TCR was sampled from a woman of 80 years or more with active or convalescent COVID-19. The V call is TRBV5-1, the J call TRBJ2-2, with TRBD2 as a possible D gene (6 bases). Source material: peripheral blood. The CDR3, as DNA: TGCGCCAGCAGCCCTGGTGGGGGGAATGGAGACGGGGAGCTGTTTTTT. Translating it yields CASSPGGGNGDGELFF.